This TCR beta chain was observed in a study of control samples from healthy donors and cancer patients. This clone was seen a single time. CDR1 and CDR2 from the germline V gene are SNHLY and FYNNEI. Trimming pared 6 bases from V and 5 bases from J, leaving 16 bases between. This CDR3 comprises 14 residues. Here immunoSEQ multiplex PCR was the method, and the copy in TCRdb shows in-frame clones only, minus some. The data show about 170,000 clones, around 93% seen once. The sequencing input was blood. The clonotype was recovered from a woman between 55 and 75 years old in good health. This chain joins TRBV2 and TRBJ1-2; D remains unclear. The chain's CDR3 is CASSQSVLGYGYTF. The CDR3 DNA sequence: TGTGCCAGCAGCCAATCGGTTCTAGGATATGGCTACACCTTC.